This T cell receptor beta chain derives from a study of graft-versus-host responses after intestinal transplantation. Study results and caveats: Individuals who had graft-donor T cell macrochimerism had allografts that showed high graft-versus-host to host-versus-graft clonal ratios.

Comment on this clone: Its cognate antigen is unknown.

Lymphocytes (intraepithelial and lamina propria) were released by processing the graft tissue. The germline gives CDR1 GTSNPN, CDR2 SVGIG (reference sequence). The V segment lost 2 bases and the J segment 7 bases; nucleotides outside the gene matches: 13. The CDR3 extends over 15 amino acids. The protocol was immunoSEQ multiplex PCR, while the TCRdb copy is restricted to in-frame clones and leaves out a portion. The sample contains several hundred clones, about three quarters of which appear only once. This sample comprised ileum tissue, obtained about 37 weeks after intestinal transplant. The genes are TRBV30 and TRBJ1-2; 7 bases map to TRBD1. The source is a human patient who received an intestinal transplant, so some T cells may come from the graft donor. CDR3 coding DNA: TGTGCCTGGAGTACCTTTACAACAGGGGCGGCTGGCTACACCTTC. As protein: CAWSTFTTGAAGYTF.